This TCR beta chain was observed in a study of CXCR3-negative and CXCR3-positive naive CD8 T cells (dated by TCRdb to the late 2010s). Regarding the study in general: In total, some 140 million TRB reads were obtained, or roughly 1.5 +/- 0.3 million reads per library. Diversity and physicochemical repertoire analyses were performed on 11 donors pooled from two independent experiments. For the TRBV-TRBJ cluster analysis, the naive subsets came from 5 or 6 donors, while the memory cells came from 3 donors. Summary of the overall study and its limitations: TRBV-TRBJ usage was similar between naive CXCR3-negative and CXCR3-positive cells from the same donor, while memory cells showed distinct patterns. Both naive subsets had comparably high repertoire diversity, while memory CD8+ T cells had much lower repertoire diversity. CXCR3 expression partially decreased after cryopreservation, so most assays used freshly isolated PBMCs. Because surface CD5, which is linked to self-reactivity in mice, was comparable between the naive subsets, TCR interaction strength was also inferred from the physicochemical properties of TRB CDR3s. TRB CDR3s from CXCR3-positive naive cells showed higher hydrophobicity (lower Kidera factor 4), lower energy, and higher strength and volume indices than CXCR3-negative naive cells.

Each CD8+ T cell subset was flow-sorted in triplicate, and around 320,000 cells per subset were placed directly into RLT lysis buffer. To keep memory contaminants out, a stringent definition of naive CD8+ T cells was applied: CD45RO-CCR7+CD27+CD95-. Standard density gradient centrifugation was used to isolate peripheral blood mononuclear cells from buffy coats. Naive CXCR3-negative and CXCR3-positive CD8+ T cells were flow-sorted using a FACSAria III. An RNeasy Mini Kit was used to extract total RNA from the sorted cells. Of note for this clonotype: The specificity of this receptor is unknown.

Reads for this sample came from a NextSeq 550. The Human TCR Profiling Kit (MiLaboratory) was used to prepare UMI-labeled 5' RACE TRB cDNA libraries. cDNA synthesis used the entire amount of extracted RNA, and PCR amplification then used the entire amount of cDNA produced. Libraries were prepared in parallel with an identical number of PCR cycles. As for the original processing: MIGEC and MiXCR extracted about 57,000 +/- 9,900 unique UMI-labeled TRB cDNA molecules per library, requiring at least two reads per UMI. Each library averaged about 38,000 +/- 11,000 functional in-frame TRB CDR3 nucleotide clonotypes without stop codons. After downsampling to 5000 UMI-labeled TRB molecules per sample, diversity metrics such as normalized Shannon-Wiener and Chao1 were calculated in VDJtools. VDJtools was used to calculate clonotype-size-weighted physicochemical properties of the central five CDR3 residues, namely interaction energy, strength, volume and Kidera factor 4. The reads went through TCRdb reprocessing, and each CDR3 protein sequence gets one entry with no DNA. The V and J calls and clone size come from TCRdb's table, not from the authors' own analysis. The sample table includes approximately 120,000 distinct CDR3 sequences. The ten largest clones add up to just over 0.35% of the sample.

The CDR3 contains 19 residues, cysteine and phenylalanine counted. The coding DNA is unavailable. In the germline V gene, CDR1 corresponds to MDHEN and CDR2 to SYDVKM. The receptor was isolated from a human donor in good health. Some clones in this sample may be carry-over from other donors' samples. The chain was built from TRBV28 and TRBJ1-5; TCRdb's D call of TRBD1 is untestable without DNA. The specimen was naive CXCR3+ CD8+ T cells from blood. The cell subset or site label, read with the paper, signifies: CD45RO-CCR7+CD27+CD95- naive CD8+ T cells expressing CXCR3 (TNR3+). The CDR3 protein is CASSDPGEWGEYSNQPQHF.